The 12 T cell receptor beta chains given below trace back to one sample, sequenced in a study of cytomegalovirus exposure and HLA in healthy donors. Use of 60 Vbeta and 13 Jbeta primers characterized the PCR. TCRdb's copy holds only in-frame clones and misses some; the assay was immunoSEQ multiplex PCR. The repertoire holds 63,000 or so clones, around four fifths seen once, with around a fifth in the top ten. The material sequenced was PBMCs. All receptors come from a woman aged 25 to 45 in good health and CMV-seropositive.

This chain joins TRBV7-8 and TRBJ2-7; weak D call: TRBD1 (6 bases). Trimming took 5 bases from V and 10 from J, leaving 12 bases between them. The germline gives CDR1 SGHVS, CDR2 FQNEAQ. CDR3 size: 11 residues. The CDR3 coding sequence is TGTGCCAGCAGCCACGACAGGCTCCAGTACTTC. Residues: CASSHDRLQYF.

This clone was seen a handful of times. The V and J genes are TRBV4-2 and TRBJ1-2; D remains ambiguous. Germline CDR1 is LGHNA and CDR2 is YNFKEQ. The CDR3 spans 14 residues. Trimming shortened V by 2 bases and J by 2 bases, and 9 bases separated the two germline ends. The chain's CDR3 is CASSQLGQNYGYTF. The DNA for the CDR3 is TGTGCCAGCAGCCAACTGGGCCAAAACTATGGCTACACCTTC.

This chain uses TRBV6-1 with TRBJ1-2; 8 positions agree with TRBD1. The CDR3 runs to 15 residues. Trimming removed 3 bases from V and 6 bases from J; junction bases left unmatched: 9. The V gene's germline CDR1 is MNHNS and CDR2 SASEGT. The CDR3 DNA follows: TGTGCCAGCAGTGAGGTCGTAAGGGACAGGAATGGCTACACCTTC. This translates into CASSEVVRDRNGYTF.

This chain links TRBV29-1 with TRBJ2-7, with 15 nucleotides matching TRBD2. The CDR3 consists of 17 residues. Germline CDR1 is SQVTM and CDR2 is ANQGSEA. V lost 5 bases, J lost 0 bases, and 8 bases stayed unmatched. In nucleotides, the CDR3 is TGCAGCGTTACCGGGACTAGCGGGAGGTTGAGCTCCTACGAGCAGTACTTC. Protein product: CSVTGTSGRLSSYEQYF.

This chain links TRBV30 with TRBJ2-5; D possibly corresponds to TRBD2 (6 bases). V shed 2 bases and J shed 1 base, with 14 bases lying between them. CDR1 and CDR2 from the germline V gene are GTSNPN and SVGIG (reference sequence). The CDR3 length is 15 residues. DNA for the CDR3: TGTGCCTGGAGTCGGCCGGGAGTCCGCCAAGAGACCCAGTACTTC. Translating gives CAWSRPGVRQETQYF.

The rearrangement joins TRBV28 to TRBJ1-1; D is undetermined. The germline CDR1 and CDR2 sequences are MDHEN and SYDVKM. The CDR3 totals 13 residues. The V end lost 5 bases, the J end lost 10 bases, and 17 bases lay between the germline ends. In DNA, the CDR3 is TGTGCCAGCAGTCGTTGGGAGAGGAGAGGAGCTTTCTTT. Its protein is CASSRWERRGAFF.

The table lists this clone with a few counts. V is TRBV28 and J is TRBJ2-1; weak D call: TRBD2 (5 bases). CDR3 length: 12 residues. Per the germline V gene, CDR1 is MDHEN and CDR2 is SYDVKM. V was trimmed by 5 bases and J by 10 bases, leaving 12 bases between them. The CDR3: CASSTGLLEQFF. The CDR3 DNA is TGTGCCAGCAGTACCGGACTGCTCGAGCAGTTCTTC.

This clone appeared once. The rearrangement links TRBV19 to TRBJ2-7; 10 bases match TRBD1. This CDR3 has 15 residues. Germline CDR1 reads LNHDA; CDR2 reads SQIVND (reference sequence). V shed 3 bases and J 5 bases; nucleotides not matched to a gene: 7. CDR3: CASSMTGQGFNEQYF. CDR3 nucleotide sequence: TGTGCCAGTAGTATGACGGGACAGGGGTTCAACGAGCAGTACTTC. Variable domain in full (rest from reference TRBV19 and TRBJ2-7): DGGITQSPKYLFRKEGQNVTLSCEQNLNHDAMYWYRQDPGQGLRLIYYSQIVNDFQKGDIAEGYSVSREKKESFPLTVTSAQKNPTAFYLCASSMTGQGFNEQYFGPGTRLTVT.

A few counts support this clone. The CDR3: CASSRETPTSGNTIYF. Here the CDR3 DNA reads TGTGCCAGCTCAAGGGAGACACCGACTTCTGGAAACACCATATATTTT. This chain joins TRBV18 and TRBJ1-3; D is ambiguous. The V gene lost 5 bases and the J gene lost 1 base, with 15 bases spanning the gap. CDR1 is KGHSH and CDR2 is LQKENI in the germline V gene. The CDR3 runs to 16 residues.

The rearrangement uses TRBV11-3 and TRBJ1-1, with 9 bases matching TRBD1. The ends lost 5 bases at V and 3 bases at J; junction bases unmatched: 4. The germline V gene has CDR1 SGHNT and CDR2 YENEEA. The CDR3 consists of 14 residues. The CDR3 DNA reads TGTGCCAGCAGCCACAGGGGGCTGGACACTGAAGCTTTCTTT. Translation gives CASSHRGLDTEAFF.

The chain combines TRBV6-6 with TRBJ1-5, with D uncertain. V lost 2 bases and J lost 3, with 14 bases in between. The CDR3 spans 16 residues. Germline V CDR1 and CDR2: MNHNY, SVGAGI (reference sequence). In DNA form, the CDR3 reads TGTGCCAGCAGTTACGGTAGCCTGTCCTACAATCAGCCCCAGCATTTT. Protein: CASSYGSLSYNQPQHF.

The chain couples TRBV28 to TRBJ1-5; D possibly corresponds to TRBD1 (6 bases). This CDR3 is 15 amino acids long. Per germline, CDR1 MDHEN and CDR2 SYDVKM. Trimming cost V 5 bases and J 4 bases, with 15 bases left between them. CDR3 in DNA: TGTGCCAGCAGTCCTACAGGGTTTCGGAATCAGCCCCAGCATTTT. Its protein is CASSPTGFRNQPQHF.